This T cell receptor beta chain originates from a study of T cells after yellow fever vaccination. About the study: Fractions of limited cellularity were prepared by means of SMART-Seq v4 Ultra Low Input.

Production of TCR cDNA was by 5'RACE template switching, which also added a universal primer site and UMIs. TCRdb reprocessed the 5' RACE reads with MiXCR, giving one entry per CDR3 protein. The table has some 350,000 distinct CDR3 sequences, 3% to 4.5% seen once. Study conclusions and caveats: By day 5 rather than day 15, the secondary response had peaked, though it was weaker. Detected again after the booster were most primary-vaccination clones, at roughly 95% CD4 and approximately 90% CD8.

This clonotype appeared a few times. Antigen: not known. This CDR3 region has 15 residues. CDR1 SEHNR and CDR2 FQNEAQ come from the germline V gene (reference sequence). Trimming cost V 5 bases and J 3 bases; bases outside gene matches: 8. The sequence was obtained from a man aged 18 to 35 who received the YFV17D yellow fever vaccine. V and J are TRBV7-9 and TRBJ2-5, with 8 bases identical to TRBD1. The sample in question was PBMCs, obtained 5 days after the yellow fever booster vaccination. The CDR3 region has the DNA TGTGCCAGCAGCCCTCTGGGGACAGGAGAAGAGACCCAGTACTTC. Translated: CASSPLGTGEETQYF.